This entry describes one T cell receptor beta chain. The data derive from a study of T cells in Graves' hyperthyroidism and ophthalmopathy. The investigators amplified TCR beta CDR3 regions from RNA transcripts. When the TCR CDR3 underwent first-round RT-PCR, the HTBI primer set was used. TCRdb itself ran the multiplex PCR reads through MiXCR, one entry per CDR3 protein. The sample records around 99,000 distinct CDR3 sequences, about 15% being singletons. Diagnosing involved the use of clinical symptoms, serum thyroxine and TRAb, thyroid ultrasound and orbital computed tomography. Fresh peripheral blood, 7.5 to 10 ml of it, supplied the PBMCs. The CDR3 sequence is 13 residues long. V shed 7 bases and J shed 13 bases, with 17 bases lying between them. From germline, CDR1 is MNHEY and CDR2 SMNVEV (reference sequence).

The TCR sequence derives from a woman in her forties or fifties with Graves' hyperthyroidism. The chain joins TRBV27 to TRBJ1-6; D not certain. The material sequenced was blood. CDR3 in DNA: TGTGCCAGCACTCTTAGAACTTCCTCGCCCCTCCACTTT. It encodes CASTLRTSSPLHF.